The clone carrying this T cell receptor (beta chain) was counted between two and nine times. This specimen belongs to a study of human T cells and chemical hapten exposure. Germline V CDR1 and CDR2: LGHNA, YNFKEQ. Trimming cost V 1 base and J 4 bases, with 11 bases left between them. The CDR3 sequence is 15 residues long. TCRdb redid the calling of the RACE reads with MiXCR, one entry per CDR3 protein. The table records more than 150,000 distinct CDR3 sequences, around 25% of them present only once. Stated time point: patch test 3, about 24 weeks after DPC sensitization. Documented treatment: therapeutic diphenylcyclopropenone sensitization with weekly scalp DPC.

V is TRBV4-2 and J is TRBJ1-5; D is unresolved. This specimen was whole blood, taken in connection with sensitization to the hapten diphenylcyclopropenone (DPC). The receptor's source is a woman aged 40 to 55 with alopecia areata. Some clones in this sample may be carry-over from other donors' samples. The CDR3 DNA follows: TGTGCCAGCAGCCAAGGAGTTTCGGAAAATCAGCCCCAGCATTTT. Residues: CASSQGVSENQPQHF.